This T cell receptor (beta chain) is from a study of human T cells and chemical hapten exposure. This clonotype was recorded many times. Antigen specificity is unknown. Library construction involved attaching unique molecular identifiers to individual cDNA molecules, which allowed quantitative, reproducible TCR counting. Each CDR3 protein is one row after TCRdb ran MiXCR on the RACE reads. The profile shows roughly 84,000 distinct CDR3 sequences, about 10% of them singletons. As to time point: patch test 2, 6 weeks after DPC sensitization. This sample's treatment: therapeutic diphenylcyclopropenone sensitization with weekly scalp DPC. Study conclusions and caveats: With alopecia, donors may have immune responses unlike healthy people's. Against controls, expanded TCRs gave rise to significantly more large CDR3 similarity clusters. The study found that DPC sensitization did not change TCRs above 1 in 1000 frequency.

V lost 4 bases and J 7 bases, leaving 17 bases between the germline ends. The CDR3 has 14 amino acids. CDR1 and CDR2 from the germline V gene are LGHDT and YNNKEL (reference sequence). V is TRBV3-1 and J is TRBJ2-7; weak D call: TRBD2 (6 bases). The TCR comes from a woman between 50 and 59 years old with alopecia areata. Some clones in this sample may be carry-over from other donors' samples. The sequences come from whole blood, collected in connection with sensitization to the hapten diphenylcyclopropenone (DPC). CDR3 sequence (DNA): TGTGCCAGCAGCCTCCGGGACTCGTTCGGTGAGCAGTACTTC. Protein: CASSLRDSFGEQYF.